Given below is one TCR beta chain in context. No antigen is known for it. These data are taken from a study of shared clonotypes between healthy human individuals. Study information: Donors had three CD4 naive, three CD4 memory, two CD8 naive and one CD8 memory plate apiece.

Study results and caveats: Estimated clonotype richness was generally higher in naive than memory subsets. Relative to their counterparts shared across all four donors, non-shared clonotypes exhibited diminished generation probabilities.

The CDR3 has 12 amino acids. Trimming removed 5 bases from V and 6 bases from J, with 9 bases in between. Germline V gives CDR1 MNHEY, CDR2 SVGAGI. The authors' processing: Junction-only sequences without quality scores were provided by ImmunoSEQ, so filtering was different. Sequencing was performed with immunoSEQ multiplex PCR; in TCRdb, only in-frame clones are kept and a portion is missing. That table furnishes V, J and clone size, whereas the DNA furnished D and trimming. The sample has 2.3 million or so clones, roughly 93% seen once. This rearrangement joins TRBV6-5 to TRBJ2-3, with D perhaps matching TRBD1 or TRBD2 (5 bases each). Sequenced material: naive CD4+ T cells from PBMCs. Subset of the sample: CD45RA+ positively selected. This clonotype originated in a man younger than 35 in good health. Some clones in this sample may be carry-over from other donors' samples. CDR3 in DNA: TGTGCCAGCAGTGGGACCCGGGATACGCAGTATTTT. Protein product: CASSGTRDTQYF.